This T cell receptor beta chain was captured by sequencing in a study of human T cells and chemical hapten exposure. Time point meaning: patch test 1, 2 weeks after DPC sensitization. Treatment given: therapeutic diphenylcyclopropenone sensitization with weekly scalp DPC. Blood, whole and unfractionated, served as the source for total RNA extraction. In the original analysis: TCRs per sample had a median of around 96,000 and ranged from roughly 20,000 to 690,600. One entry per CDR3 protein, called by TCRdb with MiXCR from the RACE reads. For this entry, the V and J calls and clone size follow TCRdb and not the study's own pipeline. The table shows roughly 360,000 distinct CDR3 sequences, with approximately 4.4% occurring only once. Germline V gene data show CDR1 as SQVTM and CDR2 as ANQGSEA. CDR3 length: 14 residues. V dropped 6 bases and J dropped 5; count of bases not matched to a gene: 10.

This sequence originates from a woman between 45 and 65 years old with alopecia areata. Some clones in this sample may be carry-over from other donors' samples. V and J are TRBV29-1 and TRBJ1-5; TRBD1 agrees at 7 bases. The specimen comprised whole blood, sampled in connection with sensitization to the hapten diphenylcyclopropenone (DPC). The CDR3 nucleotides read TGCAGCGTGGCCCACAGGGGTCGGGATCAGCCCCAGCATTTT. This gives the protein CSVAHRGRDQPQHF.